This TCR beta chain is drawn from a study of T cell repertoires in cytomegalovirus infection (dated by TCRdb to the late 2010s). For context, the study as a whole: Recently identified HLA-C-restricted CMV epitopes, whose presentation resists viral immunomodulation, were targeted by peptide stimulations together with well-studied HLA-B-restricted epitopes. Donor HLA type was relevant to the analysis, as public TCR beta signatures indicated carriage of CMV infection together with the matching HLA type. The full study reports these points: In both this cohort and an independent cohort of 300 to 450 donors, the cumulative frequency of public TCR beta family members distinguished carriers of CMV infection plus the relevant HLA type. The ex vivo response was dominated by HLA-C-restricted CMV-specific TCR beta clonotypes, and the single most frequent clonotype in two of eight donors was supplied by these HLA-C-restricted clonotypes.

Sequencer: Illumina HiSeq 1500. Using fastp at Q25 and MiXCR, TCRdb reprocessed the public reads and kept productive beta chains. Rows matching on CDR3 protein sequence are summarized as one entry with the most common DNA and genes. The table for this sample lists over 250,000 distinct CDR3 sequences; less than 25% of them were counted only once. Under 25% of the sample is in the top ten clones. At the junction V is shortened by 4 bases and J by 0 bases, with 10 bases in between. Its CDR3 holds 13 amino acids, cysteine through phenylalanine. Only the CDR3 DNA is retained, 39 bases long and in frame from the first base. According to the germline V gene, CDR1 reads SQVTM and CDR2 reads ANQGSEA. This clonotype has a handful of counts. Its antigen has not been determined. One base away there is no much larger clone; base qualities are not given. Taken with the paper, the label for treatment or condition translates to: in vitro stimulation with specific CMV peptide epitopes to enrich CMV-specific T cells.

This TCR derives from a human donor in good health (CMV status not recorded). Some clones in this sample may be carry-over from other donors' samples. The V and J genes are TRBV29-1 and TRBJ2-7, with no confidently assigned D gene. Sequenced here: cultured PBMCs, sampled from culture after CMV antigen stimulation. The DNA is as follows: TGCAGCGTTGGCACCCCAACCTCCTACGAGCAGTACTTC. This encodes CSVGTPTSYEQYF.